The 6 T cell receptor beta chains listed next were all sequenced from one sample in a study of blood T cells in healthy people across ages. A J-beta primer mix and a sample-barcoded 5' primer were used in a second PCR of about 6 to 12 cycles. Each CDR3 protein gets one entry after TCRdb re-called the 5' RACE reads with MiXCR. This sample has 1,800,000 or so distinct CDR3 sequences, with about two fifths found just once. What was sequenced was blood. The receptors derive from a human donor in good health.

This chain joins TRBV2 and TRBJ2-3; D might be TRBD2 (7 bases). The V end was cut by 1 base, the J end by 1 base, with 15 bases between. The CDR3 spans 17 residues. Germline loops: CDR1 SNHLY, CDR2 FYNNEI. In nucleotides, the CDR3 is TGTGCCAGCAGTGAAGGGGGGGGGCCGCGTGGCACAGATACGCAGTATTTT. Amino acids: CASSEGGGPRGTDTQYF. The whole variable domain, remainder taken from reference TRBV2 and TRBJ2-3, is EPEVTQTPSHQVTQMGQEVILRCVPISNHLYFYWYRQILGQKVEFLVSFYNNEISEKSEIFDDQFSVERPDGSNFTLKIRSTKLEDSAMYFCASSEGGGPRGTDTQYFGPGTRLTVL.

In its sample, this clonotype was seen once. CDR3 loop: CATSDPGNTDTQYF. The CDR3 nucleotides read TGTGCCACCAGTGATCCCGGCAACACAGATACGCAGTATTTT. The chain links TRBV24-1 to TRBJ2-3; the D is unclear. Trimming removed 3 bases at V and 2 bases at J, with 8 bases between. This CDR3 region has 14 residues. CDR1 is KGHDR, CDR2 SFDVKD, per germline.

The V and J genes are TRBV6-2 or TRBV6-3 and TRBJ2-1; 12 bases map to TRBD2. The better agreement between TRBJ2-7 and the DNA end casts doubt on the J call. The CDR3 contains 15 residues. Per the germline V gene, CDR1 is MNHEY and CDR2 is SVGEGT. In nucleotides, the CDR3 is TGTGCCAGCAGTCAGACTAGCGGGGGCTACAATGAGCAGTACTTC. Protein product: CASSQTSGGYNEQYF.

The chain links TRBV10-3 to TRBJ2-3; unclear D gene. The ends were cut back, 5 bases at V and 4 bases at J, with 10 bases in the middle. Germline V gene lookup returns CDR1 ENHRY and CDR2 SYGVKD. The CDR3 has 13 amino acids. The CDR3 nucleotides are TGTGCCATCAGTCAGGTTGACGCAGATACGCAGTATTTT. Residues: CAISQVDADTQYF.

The chain couples TRBV5-1 to TRBJ2-3; the D gene is possibly TRBD2 (7 bases). Germline-derived CDR1 and CDR2 are SGHRS and YFSETQ. This CDR3 comprises 15 residues. The ends were cut back, 4 bases at V and 3 bases at J, with 15 bases in the middle. The CDR3 sequence: CASSGGGTWTDTQYF. In nucleotides, the CDR3 is TGCGCCAGCAGCGGGGGGGGCACGTGGACAGATACGCAGTATTTT. Based on the CDR3 plus reference TRBV5-1 and TRBJ2-3, the full variable domain is KAGVTQTPRYLIKTRGQQVTLSCSPISGHRSVSWYQQTPGQGLQFLFEYFSETQRNKGNFPGRFSGRQFSNSRSEMNVSTLELGDSALYLCASSGGGTWTDTQYFGPGTRLTVL.

This rearrangement joins TRBV20-1 to TRBJ2-7; the D is unclear. This CDR3 is 13 amino acids long. Germline CDR1 and CDR2: DFQATT and SNEGSKA (reference sequence). V lost 4 bases and J lost 1, with 11 bases in between. Written as DNA, the CDR3 is TGCAGTGCTATAGGCCAGAAATCCTACGAGCAGTACTTC. Its translation is CSAIGQKSYEQYF.